One and the same sample provided the 18 T cell receptor beta chains below, sequenced in a study of blood T cell repertoires in COVID-19. The method was immunoSEQ multiplex PCR; TCRdb's version includes in-frame clones alone and lacks a portion of them. The sample lists fewer than 250,000 clones, approximately 91% occurring once. Sequencing was carried out using peripheral blood. The receptors here all came from a man aged 25-40 years with acute or convalescent COVID-19.

The CDR3 coding sequence is TGTGCCAGCAGCCAAGGGACAGGGCAGTACGAGCAGTACTTC. Translating it yields CASSQGTGQYEQYF. J is TRBJ2-7 and V is TRBV14, with TRBD1 matching 8 bases. V shed 1 base and J 4 bases; nucleotides not matched to a gene: 3. The CDR3 is 14 amino acids. Per the germline V gene, CDR1 is SGHDN and CDR2 is FVKESK.

The chain couples TRBV19 to TRBJ1-6; a weak D match, TRBD1 (5 bases). Deletions cut 7 bases from V and 8 bases from J, with 12 bases between. Per germline, CDR1 LNHDA and CDR2 SQIVND (reference sequence). The CDR3 loop spans 13 amino acids. CDR3 in amino acids: CASMRQPDSPLHF. The CDR3 coding sequence is TGTGCCAGTATGAGACAGCCGGATTCACCCCTCCACTTT.

The V call is TRBV14, the J call TRBJ2-1, with TRBD2 matching 11 bases. In germline, CDR1 is SGHDN, CDR2 FVKESK. The CDR3 totals 16 residues. V trimming: 4 bases; J trimming: 6 bases; junction bases outside the gene matches: 8. In DNA, the CDR3 is TGTGCCAGCAGCCTTCTTAGCGGGGGGGCAGGCAATGAGCAGTTCTTC. Translation gives CASSLLSGGAGNEQFF.

The chain is built from TRBV6-6 and TRBJ2-3; 10 bases fit TRBD2. The junction had 6 bases not matched to a gene; V was cut back by 2 bases and J by 4 bases. This CDR3 contains 16 residues. Germline V lookup: CDR1 MNHNY, CDR2 SVGAGI (reference sequence). For the CDR3, the DNA is TGTGCCAGCAGTTACGTTGCTAGCGGGGGCTCAGATACGCAGTATTTT. Protein sequence: CASSYVASGGSDTQYF.

This clone appeared once. The chain recombines TRBV6-1 with TRBJ1-5; 9 positions agree with TRBD1. Losses at the gene ends were 1 base for V and 3 bases for J; bases not matched to a gene: 10. Germline V CDR1 and CDR2: MNHNS, SASEGT. CDR3 length: 18 amino acids. In DNA form, the CDR3 reads TGTGCCAGCAGTGAAGTTTTTCCGGGACAGGGTCACAATCAGCCCCAGCATTTT. Residues: CASSEVFPGQGHNQPQHF.

The chain recombines TRBV19 with TRBJ2-1; TRBD1 matches 9 bases. Germline CDR1 and CDR2: LNHDA and SQIVND (reference sequence). The CDR3 spans 16 residues. Unmatched junction bases numbered 8, after V lost 2 bases and J lost 6 bases. The CDR3 nucleotides are TGTGCCAGTAGTATACGGTCCGGGACAGGGCTCAATGAGCAGTTCTTC. Translated: CASSIRSGTGLNEQFF.

The rearrangement uses TRBV28 and TRBJ1-4, with no clear D. This CDR3 has 17 amino acids. Per the germline V gene, CDR1 is MDHEN and CDR2 is SYDVKM. Between the trimmed V and J ends, which lost 4 bases and 8 bases, there was a span of 23 bases. The CDR3 nucleotides read TGTGCCAGCAGTTCACCCCGTTCCCCAGCCGGGAGGGAAAAACTGTTTTTT. Translating gives CASSSPRSPAGREKLFF.

The chain links TRBV24-1 to TRBJ2-1; 8 positions match TRBD1. The CDR3 contains 15 residues. The germline CDR1 and CDR2 sequences are KGHDR and SFDVKD. J gave up 6 bases and V 3 bases, and 6 bases lay outside the gene matches. Written as DNA, the CDR3 is TGTGCCACCAGTGATACCAGGGGGCCCGGCAATGAGCAGTTCTTC. Residues: CATSDTRGPGNEQFF.

The chain uses TRBV6-5 and TRBJ1-3; the D gene is possibly TRBD1 (5 bases). CDR3 length equals 14 residues. The germline V gene has CDR1 MNHEY and CDR2 SVGAGI. V was clipped by 6 bases and J by 0 bases, with 9 bases between them. Here the CDR3 DNA reads TGTGCCAGCAGGAGAGACAGCTCTGGAAACACCATATATTTT. As protein: CASRRDSSGNTIYF.

This chain joins TRBV12-5 and TRBJ1-4; no clear D gene. CDR1 is LGHNT, CDR2 FRNRAP, per germline. The CDR3 consists of 14 residues. The V and J ends lost 1 base and 7 bases respectively, with 10 bases between them. CDR3 sequence: CASGLAGVVEKLFF. For the CDR3, the DNA is TGTGCTAGTGGTTTGGCCGGGGTCGTTGAAAAACTGTTTTTT.

V is TRBV28 and J is TRBJ1-1; a weak D match, TRBD1 (6 bases). V was clipped by 3 bases and J by 4 bases, with 18 bases between them. The germline gives CDR1 MDHEN, CDR2 SYDVKM. This CDR3 has 16 residues. The CDR3 spells CASSFLGGADGTEAFF. The CDR3 region has the DNA TGTGCCAGCAGTTTCCTAGGGGGGGCTGACGGCACTGAAGCTTTCTTT.

This chain joins TRBV28 and TRBJ1-2, with TRBD1 matching 7 bases. The V segment lost 5 bases and the J segment 4 bases; nucleotides outside the gene matches: 1. CDR3 length: 12 amino acids. Germline assignment: CDR1 MDHEN and CDR2 SYDVKM. CDR3 loop: CASSQGGYGYTF. In DNA form, the CDR3 reads TGTGCCAGCAGTCAGGGGGGCTATGGCTACACCTTC.

The chain joins TRBV5-1 to TRBJ2-1; TRBD2 matches at 8 bases. The length of the CDR3 is 19 residues. The junction had 17 bases not matched to a gene; V was cut back by 4 bases and J by 2 bases. Germline CDR1 is SGHRS and CDR2 is YFSETQ. CDR3 bases: TGCGCCAGCAGCACCCACTCCCAGTCTAGCGGGTTAACCTACAATGAGCAGTTCTTC. Its translation is CASSTHSQSSGLTYNEQFF.

The rearrangement uses TRBV29-1 and TRBJ2-7, with 7 bases that match TRBD1. The J segment lost 3 bases and the V segment lost 4 bases, leaving 3 bases of the junction unmatched. CDR1 SQVTM and CDR2 ANQGSEA come from the germline V gene. The CDR3 extends over 12 amino acids. The chain's CDR3 is CSVGDSLYEQYF. The CDR3 DNA sequence: TGCAGCGTTGGGGACAGTCTCTACGAGCAGTACTTC.

The CDR3 region is CASSIRTGVAEAFF. The CDR3 region has the DNA TGTGCCAGTAGTATCCGAACAGGGGTAGCTGAAGCTTTCTTT. V usage is TRBV19 and J usage is TRBJ1-1; 7 bases line up with TRBD1. CDR1 is LNHDA and CDR2 is SQIVND in the germline V gene (reference sequence). The V gene end was trimmed by 3 bases and the J gene end by 6 bases; junction bases not matched to a gene: 7. This CDR3 spans 14 amino acids.

This sequence joins TRBV2 and TRBJ1-5; TRBD1 agrees at 9 bases. CDR1 and CDR2 (germline): SNHLY, FYNNEI. The CDR3 contains 17 residues. V dropped 0 bases and J dropped 2; count of bases not matched to a gene: 5. The CDR3 spells CASSEAGQGWGNQPQHF. CDR3 nucleotides: TGTGCCAGCAGTGAAGCGGGACAGGGTTGGGGCAATCAGCCCCAGCATTTT.

The gene calls are TRBV18 and TRBJ2-3; D perhaps matches TRBD1 (6 bases). The V end lost 3 bases, the J end lost 3 bases, and 10 bases lay between the germline ends. Germline loops: CDR1 KGHSH, CDR2 LQKENI. The length of the CDR3 is 14 residues. The CDR3 is CASSPRGLTDTQYF. The DNA for the CDR3 is TGTGCCAGCTCACCCAGGGGTCTGACAGATACGCAGTATTTT.

This CDR3 reads CASRDTSGGSTDTQYF. CDR3 DNA sequence: TGCGCCAGCAGGGATACTAGCGGGGGGAGCACAGATACGCAGTATTTT. The rearrangement joins TRBV5-1 to TRBJ2-3; 12 bases map to TRBD2. The CDR3 sequence is 16 residues long. The ends lost 5 bases at V and 0 bases at J; junction bases unmatched: 4. Germline V gene data show CDR1 as SGHRS and CDR2 as YFSETQ. Complete variable domain (other parts from reference TRBV5-1 and TRBJ2-3): KAGVTQTPRYLIKTRGQQVTLSCSPISGHRSVSWYQQTPGQGLQFLFEYFSETQRNKGNFPGRFSGRQFSNSRSEMNVSTLELGDSALYLCASRDTSGGSTDTQYFGPGTRLTVL.